A selection of T cell receptor beta chains follows, all from one sample in a study of blood T cell repertoires in COVID-19. Clones were sequenced by immunoSEQ multiplex PCR, and TCRdb holds only the in-frame ones, with some missing. Among almost 200,000 clones listed, about 90% were seen once. The source material was peripheral blood. The receptor set was obtained from an older woman with acute or convalescent COVID-19. The CDR3 runs from the conserved cysteine through the conserved F or W. A D gene is named only where the DNA matches it firmly. Size tells how often a clone was seen (once, few, many) or the class of an expanded clone, and some rows leave it out.

TRBV11-3	TRBJ1-1	12	-	-	CASSLGPRATFF	TGTGCCAGCAGCTTAGGCCCGCGGGCGACTTTCTTT
TRBV5-1	TRBJ2-5	15	-	-	CASSLESGRGETQYF	TGCGCCAGCAGCTTGGAGTCCGGGAGAGGAGAGACCCAGTACTTC
TRBV27	TRBJ2-7	19	TRBD2	-	CASSLPPGTSGRAPYEQYF	TGTGCCAGCAGTTTACCGCCAGGGACTAGCGGGAGGGCCCCCTACGAGCAGTACTTC
TRBV3-1/TRBV3-2	TRBJ2-5	14	TRBD1	-	CASSFRTGVETQYF	TGTGCCAGCAGCTTCCGGACAGGGGTGGAGACCCAGTACTTC
TRBV3-1/TRBV3-2	TRBJ2-5	14	TRBD1	-	CASSQEGGAETQYF	TGTGCCAGCAGCCAAGAAGGGGGCGCGGAGACCCAGTACTTC
TRBV7-2	TRBJ2-7	12	-	-	CASSVSSYEQYF	TGTGCCAGCAGCGTTAGCTCCTACGAGCAGTACTTC
TRBV3-1/TRBV3-2	TRBJ1-2	15	-	few	CASSVGLRANYGYTF	TGTGCCAGCAGCGTTGGACTCCGCGCTAACTATGGCTACACCTTC
TRBV7-2	TRBJ2-1	16	TRBD2	-	CASSPTSGANYNEQFF	TGTGCCAGCAGCCCGACTAGCGGGGCGAACTACAATGAGCAGTTCTTC
TRBV5-8	TRBJ2-5	15	TRBD2	-	CASTTWGGRQETQYF	TGTGCCAGCACCACTTGGGGGGGGAGGCAAGAGACCCAGTACTTC
TRBV10-3	TRBJ2-1	14	TRBD1	-	CAISPGQGSNEQFF	TGTGCCATCAGCCCGGGACAGGGGTCCAATGAGCAGTTCTTC
TRBV5-1	TRBJ2-1	15	TRBD2	once	CASSSPGGSYNEQFF	TGCGCCAGCAGCTCCCCGGGGGGTTCCTACAATGAGCAGTTCTTC
TRBV11-3	TRBJ2-1	13	-	-	CASSFSRYNEQFF	TGTGCCAGCAGCTTTAGCCGCTACAATGAGCAGTTCTTC
TRBV11-2	TRBJ2-2	16	-	-	CASSTGILGNTGELFF	TGTGCCAGCAGCACAGGGATTCTCGGTAACACCGGGGAGCTGTTTTTT
TRBV5-4	TRBJ2-3	15	-	-	CASSLAQDSTDTQYF	TGTGCCAGCAGCTTGGCACAGGATAGCACAGATACGCAGTATTTT
TRBV5-3	TRBJ1-5	17	-	-	CARSLPSVAGRHQPQHF	TGTGCCAGAAGCTTGCCGTCTGTGGCAGGCAGGCATCAGCCCCAGCATTTT
TRBV11-2	TRBJ2-2	19	TRBD2	-	CASSLVIRTSGPNTGELFF	TGTGCCAGCAGCTTAGTGATCAGGACTAGCGGGCCGAACACCGGGGAGCTGTTTTTT
TRBV7-9	TRBJ2-1	17	-	-	CASSYNPGDVSYNEQFF	TGTGCCAGCAGTTATAACCCGGGAGATGTTTCCTACAATGAGCAGTTCTTC
TRBV6-5	TRBJ1-5	13	-	-	CASSYEGDQPQHF	TGTGCCAGCAGTTACGAGGGCGACCAGCCCCAGCATTTT
TRBV2	TRBJ1-6	12	-	few	CASRTDNSPLHF	TGTGCCAGCAGAACAGATAATTCACCCCTCCACTTT
TRBV3-1/TRBV3-2	TRBJ1-5	16	TRBD1	-	CASSQDKGGPNQPQHF	TGTGCCAGCAGCCAAGATAAAGGGGGCCCCAATCAGCCCCAGCATTTT
TRBV5-1	TRBJ2-5	15	-	-	CASSGRWTDQETQYF	TGCGCCAGCAGCGGTCGCTGGACAGACCAAGAGACCCAGTACTTC
TRBV11-3	TRBJ2-2	15	TRBD2	-	CASRRSGGSLGELFF	TGTGCCAGCAGGCGAAGCGGGGGTTCCCTCGGGGAGCTGTTTTTT
TRBV5-5	TRBJ1-3	15	TRBD1	-	CASSPDRSSGNTIYF	TGTGCCAGCAGCCCGGACAGGAGCTCTGGAAACACCATATATTTT
TRBV7-9	TRBJ1-3	15	TRBD1	-	CASSPDRGQGNTIYF	TGTGCCAGCAGCCCGGACAGGGGGCAGGGAAACACCATATATTTT
TRBV15	TRBJ2-4	16	TRBD1	-	CATSREGQGWGNIQYF	TGTGCCACCAGCAGAGAAGGACAGGGTTGGGGAAACATTCAGTACTTC
TRBV2	TRBJ1-6	15	-	-	CASIRDSSDNSPLHF	TGTGCCAGCATCAGAGACTCATCCGATAATTCACCCCTCCACTTT
TRBV6-4	TRBJ1-5	16	TRBD1	few	CASSDIDRVDNQPQHF	TGTGCCAGCAGTGATATCGACAGGGTCGATAATCAGCCCCAGCATTTT
TRBV18	TRBJ2-2	16	TRBD1	-	CASSPPGQGITGELFF	TGTGCCAGCTCACCACCGGGACAGGGTATCACCGGGGAGCTGTTTTTT
TRBV10-2	TRBJ2-5	14	TRBD2	-	CASSSGRWQETQYF	TGCGCCAGCAGTAGCGGGAGGTGGCAAGAGACCCAGTACTTC
TRBV29-1	TRBJ2-7	15	TRBD2	-	CSVELAGGLPYEQYF	TGCAGCGTTGAACTAGCGGGGGGGCTGCCCTACGAGCAGTACTTC
TRBV5-4	TRBJ2-5	12	-	-	CASSGLEETQYF	TGTGCCAGCAGCGGTCTGGAGGAGACCCAGTACTTC
TRBV5-4	TRBJ2-2	14	TRBD2	few	CASSRAGEAGELFF	TGTGCCAGCAGCAGAGCGGGGGAGGCCGGGGAGCTGTTTTTT
TRBV29-1	TRBJ1-2	17	TRBD1	-	CSSGGAGTGEANYGYTF	TGCAGCTCTGGGGGTGCCGGGACAGGGGAAGCTAACTATGGCTACACCTTC
TRBV6-6	TRBJ1-1	13	-	-	CASSSTGNTEAFF	TGTGCCAGCAGTTCTACGGGAAACACTGAAGCTTTCTTT
TRBV2	TRBJ2-7	14	-	-	CASSGGGGLYEQYF	TGTGCCAGCAGCGGTGGAGGGGGCCTCTACGAGCAGTACTTC
TRBV11-3	TRBJ1-1	12	-	few	CASSSRFTEAFF	TGTGCCAGCAGCTCACGGTTCACTGAAGCTTTCTTT
TRBV19	TRBJ1-4	16	-	-	CASSAAPRAGNEKLFF	TGTGCCAGTAGTGCTGCTCCTCGGGCAGGGAATGAAAAACTGTTTTTT
TRBV7-2	TRBJ2-3	16	TRBD1	-	CASSPPGQRVPDTQYF	TGTGCCAGCAGCCCTCCGGGACAGAGGGTTCCAGATACGCAGTATTTT
TRBV19	TRBJ1-4	15	TRBD1	-	CASSMSGQTNEKLFF	TGTGCCAGTAGTATGTCGGGACAGACTAATGAAAAACTGTTTTTT
TRBV3-1/TRBV3-2	TRBJ2-7	14	-	-	CASSYGQKSYEQYF	TGTGCCAGCAGCTACGGACAGAAGTCCTACGAGCAGTACTTC
TRBV5-1	TRBJ2-6	18	TRBD1	-	CASSLVGTGTSGANVLTF	TGCGCCAGCAGCTTGGTTGGGACAGGGACCTCTGGGGCCAACGTCCTGACTTTC
TRBV19	TRBJ1-1	15	-	-	CASSKVGVMNTEAFF	TGTGCCAGTAGTAAGGTCGGAGTCATGAACACTGAAGCTTTCTTT
TRBV7-8	TRBJ1-2	14	-	-	CASSLELGVRGYTF	TGTGCCAGCAGCTTAGAGCTAGGGGTGCGCGGCTACACCTTC
TRBV5-1	TRBJ2-5	11	-	-	CASSFKETQYF	TGCGCCAGCAGCTTCAAAGAGACCCAGTACTTC
TRBV2	TRBJ1-1	13	TRBD1	-	CASRRGRNTEAFF	TGTGCCTCACGCAGGGGGAGGAACACTGAAGCTTTCTTT
TRBV10-3	TRBJ2-7	13	-	-	CAISETQQFEQYF	TGTGCCATCAGTGAGACCCAACAATTCGAGCAGTACTTC
TRBV5-1	TRBJ1-5	14	-	-	CASSLGQSNQPQHF	TGCGCCAGCAGCTTGGGACAGAGCAATCAGCCCCAGCATTTT
TRBV5-1	TRBJ2-5	14	TRBD1	-	CASSLVQGAETQYF	TGCGCCAGCAGCTTGGTTCAGGGGGCAGAGACCCAGTACTTC
TRBV5-1	TRBJ1-1	16	-	-	CASSLWARWGETEAFF	TGCGCCAGCAGCTTGTGGGCCCGCTGGGGAGAGACTGAAGCTTTCTTT
TRBV24-1	TRBJ2-3	14	TRBD2	-	CATSTSGGTDTQYF	TGTGCCACATCGACTAGCGGGGGCACAGATACGCAGTATTTT
TRBV10-1	TRBJ1-1	16	-	-	CASSESGRGSVTEAFF	TGCGCCAGCAGTGAGTCTGGTAGAGGCTCGGTCACTGAAGCTTTCTTT
TRBV5-1	TRBJ2-2	15	TRBD1	-	CASSRTGRNTGELFF	TGCGCCAGCAGCCGGACAGGTCGAAACACCGGGGAGCTGTTTTTT
TRBV11-2	TRBJ2-3	15	-	few	CASSPPRAGPDTQYF	TGTGCCAGCAGCCCCCCCCGCGCAGGGCCCGATACGCAGTATTTT
TRBV3-1/TRBV3-2	TRBJ1-2	14	TRBD1	-	CASSQVGTAYGYTF	TGTGCCAGCAGCCAAGTAGGGACAGCCTATGGCTACACCTTC